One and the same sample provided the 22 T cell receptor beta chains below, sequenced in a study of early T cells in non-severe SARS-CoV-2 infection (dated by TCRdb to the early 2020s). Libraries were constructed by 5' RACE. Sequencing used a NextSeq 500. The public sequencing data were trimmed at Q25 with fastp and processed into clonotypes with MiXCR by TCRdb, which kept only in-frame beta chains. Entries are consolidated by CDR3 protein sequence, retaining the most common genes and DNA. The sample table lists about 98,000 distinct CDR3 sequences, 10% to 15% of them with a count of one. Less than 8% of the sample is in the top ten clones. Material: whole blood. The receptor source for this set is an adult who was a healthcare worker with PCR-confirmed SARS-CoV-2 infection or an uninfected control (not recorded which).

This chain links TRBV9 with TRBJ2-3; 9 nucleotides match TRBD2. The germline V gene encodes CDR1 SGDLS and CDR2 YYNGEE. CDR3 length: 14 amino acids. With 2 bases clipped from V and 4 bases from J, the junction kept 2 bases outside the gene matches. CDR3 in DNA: TGTGCCAGCAGCGTCCGGACTAGCGCAGATACGCAGTATTTT. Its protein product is CASSVRTSADTQYF.

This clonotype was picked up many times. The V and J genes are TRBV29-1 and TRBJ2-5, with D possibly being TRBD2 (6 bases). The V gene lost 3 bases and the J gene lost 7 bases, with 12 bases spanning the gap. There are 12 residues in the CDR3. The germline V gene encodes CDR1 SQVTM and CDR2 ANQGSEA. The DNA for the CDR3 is TGCAGCGTTGATACGGGAGTTGGGACCCAGTACTTC. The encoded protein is CSVDTGVGTQYF.

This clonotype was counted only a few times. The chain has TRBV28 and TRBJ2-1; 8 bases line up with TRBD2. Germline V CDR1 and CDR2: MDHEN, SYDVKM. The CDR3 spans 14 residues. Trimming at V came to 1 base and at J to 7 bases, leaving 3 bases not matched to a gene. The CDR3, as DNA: TGTGCCAGCAGTTTATCGGGGGGGCGGAATGAGCAGTTCTTC. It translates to CASSLSGGRNEQFF.

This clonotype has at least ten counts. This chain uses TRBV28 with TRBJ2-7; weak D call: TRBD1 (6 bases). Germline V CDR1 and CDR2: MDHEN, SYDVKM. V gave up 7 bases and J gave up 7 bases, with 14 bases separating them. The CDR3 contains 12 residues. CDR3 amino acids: CASMRDTREQYF. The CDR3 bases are TGTGCCAGCATGAGGGACACGAGGGAGCAGTACTTC. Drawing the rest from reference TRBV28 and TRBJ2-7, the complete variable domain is DVKVTQSSRYLVKRTGEKVFLECVQDMDHENMFWYRQDPGLGLRLIYFSYDVKMKEKGDIPEGYSVSREKKERFSLILESASTNQTSMYLCASMRDTREQYFGPGTRLTVT.

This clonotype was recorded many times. The CDR3 DNA is TGTGCCAGCATGTTAGCGGGAGCGACTTCCAATGAGCAGTTCTTC. It specifies CASMLAGATSNEQFF. The chain couples TRBV6-6 to TRBJ2-1; 9 positions agree with TRBD2. V lost 7 bases, J lost 6 bases, and 10 bases stayed unmatched. The CDR3 consists of 15 residues. Germline V gives CDR1 MNHNY, CDR2 SVGAGI (reference sequence).

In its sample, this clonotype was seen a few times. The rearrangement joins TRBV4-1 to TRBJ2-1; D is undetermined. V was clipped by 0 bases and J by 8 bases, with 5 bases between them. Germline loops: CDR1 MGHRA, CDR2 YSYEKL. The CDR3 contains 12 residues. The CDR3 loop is CASSQEEHEQFF. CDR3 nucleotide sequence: TGCGCCAGCAGCCAAGAAGAACATGAGCAGTTCTTC.

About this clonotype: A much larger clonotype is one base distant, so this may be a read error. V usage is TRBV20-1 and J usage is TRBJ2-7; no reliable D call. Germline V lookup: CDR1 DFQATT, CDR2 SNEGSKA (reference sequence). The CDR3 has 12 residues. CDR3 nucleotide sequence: TGCGGTGCCCCATACGCCCAGCTCGAGCAGTACTTC. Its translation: CGAPYAQLEQYF.

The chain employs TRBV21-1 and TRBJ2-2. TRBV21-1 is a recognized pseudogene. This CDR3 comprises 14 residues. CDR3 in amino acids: CASSKEVSTGELFF. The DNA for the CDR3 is TGTGCCAGCAGCAAAGAAGTCTCCACCGGGGAGCTGTTTTTT.

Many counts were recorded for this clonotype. Here the CDR3 reads CASSQAPLAGNTGELFF. The CDR3 nucleotides are TGTGCCAGCAGCCAAGCGCCCCTAGCGGGAAACACCGGGGAGCTGTTTTTT. The rearrangement links TRBV3-1 to TRBJ2-2; TRBD2 matches at 9 bases. The length of the CDR3 is 17 residues. V lost 1 base to trimming and J lost 2 bases; unmatched junction nucleotides: 5. The V gene's germline CDR1 is LGHDT and CDR2 YNNKEL (reference sequence).

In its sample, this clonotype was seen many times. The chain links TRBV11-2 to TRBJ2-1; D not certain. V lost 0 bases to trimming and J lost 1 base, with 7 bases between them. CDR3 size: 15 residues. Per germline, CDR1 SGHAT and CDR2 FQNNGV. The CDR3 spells CASSLEASSYNEQFF. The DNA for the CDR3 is TGTGCCAGCAGCTTAGAGGCCTCGTCCTACAATGAGCAGTTCTTC.

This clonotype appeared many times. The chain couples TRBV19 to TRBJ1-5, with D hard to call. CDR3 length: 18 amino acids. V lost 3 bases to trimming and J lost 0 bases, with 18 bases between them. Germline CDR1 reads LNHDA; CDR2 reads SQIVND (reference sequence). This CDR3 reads CASSIGSFIQYSNQPQHF. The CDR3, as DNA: TGTGCCAGTAGTATTGGATCCTTCATCCAATATAGCAATCAGCCCCAGCATTTT.

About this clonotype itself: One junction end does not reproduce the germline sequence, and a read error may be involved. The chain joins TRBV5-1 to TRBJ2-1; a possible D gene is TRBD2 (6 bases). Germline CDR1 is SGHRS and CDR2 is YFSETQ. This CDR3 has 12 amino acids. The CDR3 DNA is TGCGCCAGCAGCTTGGATCGGGAGAGTAGGGTCTTC. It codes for CASSLDRESRVF.

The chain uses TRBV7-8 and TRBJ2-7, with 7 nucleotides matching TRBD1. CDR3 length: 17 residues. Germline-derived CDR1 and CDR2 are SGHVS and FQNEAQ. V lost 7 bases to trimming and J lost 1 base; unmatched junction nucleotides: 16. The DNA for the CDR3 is TGTGCCAGCAAATCCGGGACAGCCTCCCTTTTTTCCTACGAGCAGTACTTC. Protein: CASKSGTASLFSYEQYF.

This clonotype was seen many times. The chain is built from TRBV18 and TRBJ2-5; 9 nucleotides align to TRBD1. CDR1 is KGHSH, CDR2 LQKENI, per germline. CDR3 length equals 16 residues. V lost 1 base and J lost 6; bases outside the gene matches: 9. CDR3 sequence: CASSPREGQGAKTQYF. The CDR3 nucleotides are TGTGCCAGCTCACCACGGGAGGGACAGGGCGCGAAGACCCAGTACTTC.

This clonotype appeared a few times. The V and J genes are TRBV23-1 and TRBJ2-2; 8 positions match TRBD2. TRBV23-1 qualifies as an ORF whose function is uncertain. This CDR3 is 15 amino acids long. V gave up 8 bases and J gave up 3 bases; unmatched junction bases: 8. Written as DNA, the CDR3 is TGCGCCAGCGCGGGGGGACCCACTCACACCGGGGAGCTGTTTTTT. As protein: CASAGGPTHTGELFF.

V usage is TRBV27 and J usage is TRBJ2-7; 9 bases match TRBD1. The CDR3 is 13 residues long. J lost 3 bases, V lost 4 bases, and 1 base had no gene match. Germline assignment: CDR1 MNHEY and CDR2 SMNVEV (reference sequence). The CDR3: CASSSTGGYEQYF. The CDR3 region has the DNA TGTGCCAGCAGTTCGACAGGGGGCTACGAGCAGTACTTC.

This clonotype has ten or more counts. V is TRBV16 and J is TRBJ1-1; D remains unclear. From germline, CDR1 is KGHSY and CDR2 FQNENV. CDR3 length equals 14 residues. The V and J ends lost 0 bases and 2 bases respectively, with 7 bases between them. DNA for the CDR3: TGTGCCAGCAGCCAATCGGCGGCTAACACTGAAGCTTTCTTT. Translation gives CASSQSAANTEAFF.

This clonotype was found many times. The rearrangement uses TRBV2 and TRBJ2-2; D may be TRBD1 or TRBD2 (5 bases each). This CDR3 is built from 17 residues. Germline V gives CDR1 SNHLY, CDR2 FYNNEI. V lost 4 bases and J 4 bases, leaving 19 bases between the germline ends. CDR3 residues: CASSVAARGRGTGELFF. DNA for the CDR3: TGTGCCAGCAGTGTAGCAGCGAGGGGCAGAGGCACCGGGGAGCTGTTTTTT.

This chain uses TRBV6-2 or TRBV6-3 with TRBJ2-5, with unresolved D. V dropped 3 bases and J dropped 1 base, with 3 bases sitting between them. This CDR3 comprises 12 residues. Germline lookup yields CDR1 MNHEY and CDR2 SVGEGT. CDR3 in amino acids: CASSYGQETQYF. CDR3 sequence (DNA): TGTGCCAGCAGTTATGGCCAAGAGACCCAGTACTTC.

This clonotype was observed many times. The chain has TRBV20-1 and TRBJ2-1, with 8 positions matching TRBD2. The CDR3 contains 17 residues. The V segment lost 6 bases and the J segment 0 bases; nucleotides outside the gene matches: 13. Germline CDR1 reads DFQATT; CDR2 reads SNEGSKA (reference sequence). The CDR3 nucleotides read TGCAGTGCCGATAGAGCCGCGGGGGGAAGCTCCTACAATGAGCAGTTCTTC. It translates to CSADRAAGGSSYNEQFF.

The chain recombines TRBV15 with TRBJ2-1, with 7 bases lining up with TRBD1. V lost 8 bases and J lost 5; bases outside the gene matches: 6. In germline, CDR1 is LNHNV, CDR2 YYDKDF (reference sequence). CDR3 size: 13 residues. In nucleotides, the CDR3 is TGTGCCACCTCAGGGGACAGACACAATGAGCAGTTCTTC. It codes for CATSGDRHNEQFF.

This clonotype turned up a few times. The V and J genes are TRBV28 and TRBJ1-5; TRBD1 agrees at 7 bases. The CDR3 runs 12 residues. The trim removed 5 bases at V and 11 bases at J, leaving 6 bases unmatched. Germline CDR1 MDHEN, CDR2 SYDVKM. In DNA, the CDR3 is TGTGCCAGCAGTGCGCCGACAGGGACCCAGCATTTT. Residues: CASSAPTGTQHF.